This section outlines one TCR beta chain sequence together with its context. The CDR3 covers 13 residues. From germline, CDR1 is SGHNT and CDR2 YYREEE (reference sequence). The V gene lost 5 bases and the J gene lost 7 bases, with 15 bases spanning the gap. Intraepithelial lymphocytes and lamina propria lymphocytes were released through processing of graft tissue. The entry originates in a study of graft-versus-host responses after intestinal transplantation. Looking at the study overall: Anti-thymocyte globulin induction preceded roughly 3 years of tacrolimus and steroid maintenance in all recipients.

Clones were read by immunoSEQ multiplex PCR, and TCRdb kept only the in-frame ones, dropping some. The sample lists 13,000 or so clones, about 74% occurring once. The rearrangement uses TRBV5-4 and TRBJ1-2, with TRBD1 as a possible D gene (5 bases). This clonotype was obtained from a human patient who received an intestinal transplant, so some T cells may come from the graft donor. Sample: ileum tissue, taken 16 days after intestinal transplant. The CDR3 bases are TGTGCCAGCAGTACGGGGGTCGGGTTTGGCTACACCTTC. Translating it yields CASSTGVGFGYTF.